This T cell receptor beta chain was documented in a study of monozygotic twins with inflammatory bowel disease. Study findings and constraints: Subtypes among T cells remained indistinguishable. There were differing immunosuppressive treatments, which may have added variability to patient repertoires.

Donors each contributed one blood sample measuring around 2.5 ml. Each sample had eight separate cDNA synthesis reactions. TCRdb re-called the 5' RACE reads, yielding one record per CDR3 amino acid sequence without DNA. Its table lists 200,000 to 250,000 distinct CDR3 sequences. A note on this clonotype: Its target is not known.

Per the germline V gene, CDR1 is SGHVS and CDR2 is FQNEAQ. This CDR3 contains 16 residues. This receptor was obtained from a human donor with ulcerative colitis or Crohn's disease, or a healthy co-twin of an affected twin (not recorded which). The chain is built from TRBV7-8 and TRBJ2-3; the D gene TCRdb calls, TRBD1, cannot be checked with no DNA. Input material: blood. CDR3 in amino acids: CASSLAWRGRTDTQYF.